The present TCR beta chain was sequenced within a study of T-cell reconstitution after alpha-beta-depleted transplantation in children. Study results and limitations: Expanded graft clones, several hundred of them, were reportedly the source of alpha-beta T cells about two months after transplant.

The TCRbeta library incorporated unique molecular identifiers. MiXCR, applied by TCRdb to the PCR reads, yields one record per CDR3 protein. Of hundreds of thousands of distinct CDR3 sequences in the sample, 15% to 20% were seen once. This clonotype was seen at least ten times. Its antigen is not known. The CDR3 is 14 residues long. Between the trimmed V and J ends, which lost 9 bases and 3 bases, there was a span of 15 bases. Germline-derived CDR1 and CDR2 are MNHEY and SMNVEV (reference sequence). The material was PBMCs, mostly from graft donor cells, obtained 360 days after TCRalphabeta/CD19-depleted stem cell transplant. The chain combines TRBV27 with TRBJ1-5; perhaps TRBD1 as D (6 bases). The sequence derives from a male patient younger than 18 who had a stem cell transplant for acute lymphoblastic leukemia, so the T cells may come from the graft donor. CDR3 region: CASAPRGSNQPQHF. CDR3 DNA sequence: TGTGCCAGTGCCCCCAGGGGCTCCAATCAGCCCCAGCATTTT.